The entry below describes one TCR beta chain. This clone's antigen is unknown. One end of the junction is discordant with germline, which a read error may explain. This sample is drawn from a study of Graves' ophthalmopathy and Graves' hyperthyroidism (dated by TCRdb to the late 2010s). Describing the broader study: Peripheral blood was collected before any treatment was given, at the time of initial diagnosis. The study used TCR beta repertoire signatures to distinguish Graves' ophthalmopathy from Graves' hyperthyroidism and to predict progression to ophthalmopathy. In total, 135 blood samples were TCR-sequenced: 43 ophthalmopathy, roughly 80 hyperthyroidism and approximately 17 hyperthyroidism-to-ophthalmopathy patients. To explore V-J signatures that separate ophthalmopathy from hyperthyroidism, a discovery set of approximately 100 patients was enrolled, consisting of about 45 with ophthalmopathy and around 60 with stable hyperthyroidism. The independent validation cohort included 18 to 20 hyperthyroidism patients plus 17 patients who later progressed from hyperthyroidism to ophthalmopathy. T-cell repertoires of thyroid tissue and blood were compared in six hyperthyroidism patients. Following sample collection, hyperthyroidism patients were given methimazole at a starting dose of 30 mg daily, and ophthalmopathy patients were given high-dose intravenous methylprednisolone. For training and testing, the 95 to 100 patients in the discovery cohort were randomly divided in a 7:3 ratio.

Overall results and qualifications from the work: The 13-signature model separated ophthalmopathy from stable hyperthyroidism with 85% to 90% sensitivity and just under 84% specificity in cross-validation, and 80%/75% in the test set. Among expanded thyroid clonotypes with frequency above 0.001, most also showed up in blood, which suggests that blood repertoires may reflect the thyroid immune response. Sample size was not predetermined statistically, and investigators were not blinded to group allocation. In validation, the model predicted ophthalmopathy progression with about 71% sensitivity and 72% to 80% specificity; some twelve predicted patients were CT-confirmed with GO in a median of around 6 months.

For repertoire sequencing, TCR beta CDR3 regions were amplified from RNA transcripts. The first round was an RT-PCR using HTBI primers with the Qiagen OneStep RT-PCR kit, and this first round was followed by a second-round multiplex PCR, then size selection and purification. Libraries were sequenced paired-end with 100 bp reads on an Illumina HiSeq2000. On the authors' methods: SOAPnuke was used to process the reads, throwing out any read that had adapters, had uncalled bases, had a mean Phred below 15, or lacked an exact constant-primer or identifier match. COPE v1.2.5 was used to merge the high-quality paired reads. Unique nucleotide sequences were defined as clonotypes and aligned to IMGT TRB V, D and J references using MiTCR v1.1. Only V-J combinations with frequency above 0.0001 were analysed, covering approximately 99% of repertoires. A TCR clonal expansion and chaos score per V-J combination was defined as the ratio of F50 clonal expansion to chaos observed in the TCRdist matrix. Welch's t-statistics and random forest were used to reduce features to 13 V-J combinations, which were fed into a naive Bayes classifier. Thyroid-blood repertoire similarity was quantified with the Morisita-Horn index. The public reads were reprocessed in TCRdb via fastp at Q25 and MiXCR, keeping in-frame beta chains. Every CDR3 protein is listed once, alongside the most common genes and DNA of its rows. TCRdb, not the authors, supplied the V and J calls. The sample table lists some 380,000 distinct CDR3 sequences, roughly 14% of them with a count of one. Together, the top ten hold about 7% of the sample.

The germline V gene (reference sequence) supplies CDR1 LNHDA and CDR2 SQIVND. The CDR3 runs 15 residues from the cysteine to the phenylalanine. Only the CDR3 region is kept as DNA, spanning 45 bases read in frame from base 1. Stable hyperthyroidism was defined as no progression to ophthalmopathy within 18 months of follow-up. Patients with hyperthyroidism were aged 18 to 65 years, had been newly diagnosed, and had a disease duration of less than 2 months. Patients with other autoimmune diseases, uncontrolled infections, pregnancy or lactation were excluded. Clinical symptoms, serum thyroxine, TRAb, thyroid ultrasound and orbital computed tomography were used for diagnosis. Using Ficoll-Paque density gradient centrifugation, PBMCs were isolated from about 9.4 ml of fresh peripheral blood. Total RNA was extracted using Trizol reagent, and RNA quality was checked on an Agilent 2100 Bioanalyzer.

The V gene is TRBV19 and the J gene is TRBJ1-1; the D region possibly corresponds to TRBD1 (6 bases align). Sequencing was performed on peripheral blood. The source is a woman between 18 and 29 years old with stable Graves' hyperthyroidism. Donor details come from another sample of the same person, matched by shared clones. The DNA sequence is given as TGTGCCAGTAGACCGACCGGGATAGGGGGGACTGATGCTTTCTTT. This gives the protein CASRPTGIGGTDAFF.